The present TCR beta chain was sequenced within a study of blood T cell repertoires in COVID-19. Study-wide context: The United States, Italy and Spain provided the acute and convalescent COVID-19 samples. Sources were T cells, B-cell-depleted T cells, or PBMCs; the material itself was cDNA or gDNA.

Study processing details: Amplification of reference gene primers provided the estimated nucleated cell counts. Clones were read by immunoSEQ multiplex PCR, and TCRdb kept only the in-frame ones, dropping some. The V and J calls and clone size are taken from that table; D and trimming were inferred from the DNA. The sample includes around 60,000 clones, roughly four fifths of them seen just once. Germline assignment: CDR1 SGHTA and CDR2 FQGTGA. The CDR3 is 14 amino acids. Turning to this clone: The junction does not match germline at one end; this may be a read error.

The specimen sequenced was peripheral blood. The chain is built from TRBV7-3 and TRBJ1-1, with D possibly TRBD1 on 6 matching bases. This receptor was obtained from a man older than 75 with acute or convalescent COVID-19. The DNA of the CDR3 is TGTGCCGGCAGCTTAATCGGGGGGCAGACTGAAGCTTTCTTT. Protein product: CAGSLIGGQTEAFF. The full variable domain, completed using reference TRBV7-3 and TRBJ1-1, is GAGVSQTPSNKVTEKGKYVELRCDPISGHTALYWYRQSLGQGPEFLIYFQGTGAADDSGLPNDRFFAVRPEGSVSTLKIQRTERGDSAVYLCAGSLIGGQTEAFFGQGTRLTVV.